This T cell receptor (beta chain) stems from a study of shared clonotypes between healthy human individuals. Produced via immunoSEQ multiplex PCR; TCRdb's table is partial and in-frame only. The top ten clones hold more than 0.12% of a sample with roughly 2.6 million clones, approximately 94% of them seen once. CD4+ cells were split into CD45RA+ naive and CD45RA-negative memory subsets. CDR1 is MGHRA, CDR2 YSYEKL, per germline. CDR3 length: 13 residues. Unmatched junction bases numbered 8, after V lost 5 bases and J lost 8 bases. Findings of the study overall: Blood was the sole source, and tissue repertoires probably differ.

On this clone: What it binds is not known.

The rearrangement uses TRBV4-1 and TRBJ1-2; 7 nucleotides align to TRBD1. The origin of this receptor is a man between 18 and 35 years old in good health. The sequenced sample was naive CD4+ T cells sorted from blood. The subset: CD45RA+ positively selected. The CDR3 region is CASSIPGQYGYTF. The CDR3 coding sequence is TGCGCCAGCAGCATACCGGGACAGTACGGCTACACCTTC.